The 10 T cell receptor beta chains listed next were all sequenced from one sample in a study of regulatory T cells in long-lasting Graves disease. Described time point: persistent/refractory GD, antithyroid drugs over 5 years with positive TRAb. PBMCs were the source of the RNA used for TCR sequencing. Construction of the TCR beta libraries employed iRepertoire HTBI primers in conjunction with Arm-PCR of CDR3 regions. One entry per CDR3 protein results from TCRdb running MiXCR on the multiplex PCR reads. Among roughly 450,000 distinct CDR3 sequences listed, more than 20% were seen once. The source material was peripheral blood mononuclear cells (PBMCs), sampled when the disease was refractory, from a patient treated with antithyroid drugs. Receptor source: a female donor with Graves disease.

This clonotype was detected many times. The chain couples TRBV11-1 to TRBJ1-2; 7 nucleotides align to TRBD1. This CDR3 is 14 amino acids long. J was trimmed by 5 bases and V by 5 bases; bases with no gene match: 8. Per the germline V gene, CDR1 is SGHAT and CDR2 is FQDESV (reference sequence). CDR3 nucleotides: TGTGCCAGCAGCGAACCGGGACAGCTTTATGGCTACACCTTC. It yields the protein CASSEPGQLYGYTF. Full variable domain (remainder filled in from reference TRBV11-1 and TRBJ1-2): EAEVAQSPRYKITEKSQAVAFWCDPISGHATLYWYRQILGQGPELLVQFQDESVVDDSQLPKDRFSAERLKGVDSTLKIQPAELGDSAMYLCASSEPGQLYGYTFGSGTRLTVV.

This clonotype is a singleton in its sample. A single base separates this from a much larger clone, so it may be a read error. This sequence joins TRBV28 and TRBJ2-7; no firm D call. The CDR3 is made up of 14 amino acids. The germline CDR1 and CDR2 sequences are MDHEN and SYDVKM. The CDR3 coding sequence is TGTGCCAGCAGTTTAAACGCAGATACCTACGGGCAGTACTTC. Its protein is CASSLNADTYGQYF. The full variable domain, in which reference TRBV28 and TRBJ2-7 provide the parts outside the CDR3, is DVKVTQSSRYLVKRTGEKVFLECVQDMDHENMFWYRQDPGLGLRLIYFSYDVKMKEKGDIPEGYSVSREKKERFSLILESASTNQTSMYLCASSLNADTYGQYFGPGTRLTVT.

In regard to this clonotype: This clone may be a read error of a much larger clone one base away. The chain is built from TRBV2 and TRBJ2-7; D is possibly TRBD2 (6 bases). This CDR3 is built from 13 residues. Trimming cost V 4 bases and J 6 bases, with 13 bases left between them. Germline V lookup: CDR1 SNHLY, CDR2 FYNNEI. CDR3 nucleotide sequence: TGTGCCAGCAGTGGCCGGGAGAGTACCGAGCAGTACTTC. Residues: CASSGRESTEQYF.

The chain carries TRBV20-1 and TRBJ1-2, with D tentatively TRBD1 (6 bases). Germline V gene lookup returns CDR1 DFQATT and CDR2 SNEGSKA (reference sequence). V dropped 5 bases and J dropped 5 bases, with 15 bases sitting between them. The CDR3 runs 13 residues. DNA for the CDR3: TGCAGTGCTCTCCGGACAGACTCTTATGGCTACACCTTC. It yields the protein CSALRTDSYGYTF.

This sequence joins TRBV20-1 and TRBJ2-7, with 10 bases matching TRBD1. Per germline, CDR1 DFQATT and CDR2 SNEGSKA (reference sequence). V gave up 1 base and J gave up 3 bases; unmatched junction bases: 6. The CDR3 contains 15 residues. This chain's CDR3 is CSARGGTGAIYEQYF. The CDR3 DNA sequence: TGCAGTGCTAGAGGAGGGACAGGGGCGATCTACGAGCAGTACTTC.

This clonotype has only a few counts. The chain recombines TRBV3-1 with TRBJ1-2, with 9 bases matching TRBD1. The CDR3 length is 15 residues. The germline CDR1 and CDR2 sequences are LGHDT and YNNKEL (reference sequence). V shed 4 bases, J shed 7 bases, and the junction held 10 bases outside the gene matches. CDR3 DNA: TGTGCCAGCAGCCCCACCACCGGGACAGGGCCTGGCTACACCTTC. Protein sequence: CASSPTTGTGPGYTF.

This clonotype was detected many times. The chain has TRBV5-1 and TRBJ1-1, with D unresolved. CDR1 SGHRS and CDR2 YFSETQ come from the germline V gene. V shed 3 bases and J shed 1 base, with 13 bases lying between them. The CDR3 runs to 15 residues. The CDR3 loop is CASSSSGIGNTEAFF. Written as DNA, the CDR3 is TGCGCCAGCAGCTCAAGCGGGATTGGGAACACTGAAGCTTTCTTT.

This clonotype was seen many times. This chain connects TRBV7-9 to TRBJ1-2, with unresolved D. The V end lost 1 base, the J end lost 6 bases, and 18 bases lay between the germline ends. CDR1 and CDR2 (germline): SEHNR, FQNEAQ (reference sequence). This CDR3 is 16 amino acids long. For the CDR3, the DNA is TGTGCCAGCAGCTTAGATAGTGCCGGAGAGAGGAATGGCTACACCTTC. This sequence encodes CASSLDSAGERNGYTF.

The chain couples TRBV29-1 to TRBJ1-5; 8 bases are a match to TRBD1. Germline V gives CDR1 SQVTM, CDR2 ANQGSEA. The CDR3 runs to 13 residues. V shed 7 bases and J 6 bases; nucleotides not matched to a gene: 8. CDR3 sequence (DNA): TGCAGCGCCGTGGACAGGGCGGGTCAGCCCCAGCATTTT. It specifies CSAVDRAGQPQHF.

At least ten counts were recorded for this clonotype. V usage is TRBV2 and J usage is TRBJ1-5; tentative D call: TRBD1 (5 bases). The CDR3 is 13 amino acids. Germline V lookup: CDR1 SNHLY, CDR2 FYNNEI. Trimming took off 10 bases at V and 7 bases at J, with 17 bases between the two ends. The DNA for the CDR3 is TGTGCCACCTCTCTGGGGCAGGGACAGCCCCAGCATTTT. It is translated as CATSLGQGQPQHF. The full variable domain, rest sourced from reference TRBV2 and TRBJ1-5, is EPEVTQTPSHQVTQMGQEVILRCVPISNHLYFYWYRQILGQKVEFLVSFYNNEISEKSEIFDDQFSVERPDGSNFTLKIRSTKLEDSAMYFCATSLGQGQPQHFGDGTRLSIL.